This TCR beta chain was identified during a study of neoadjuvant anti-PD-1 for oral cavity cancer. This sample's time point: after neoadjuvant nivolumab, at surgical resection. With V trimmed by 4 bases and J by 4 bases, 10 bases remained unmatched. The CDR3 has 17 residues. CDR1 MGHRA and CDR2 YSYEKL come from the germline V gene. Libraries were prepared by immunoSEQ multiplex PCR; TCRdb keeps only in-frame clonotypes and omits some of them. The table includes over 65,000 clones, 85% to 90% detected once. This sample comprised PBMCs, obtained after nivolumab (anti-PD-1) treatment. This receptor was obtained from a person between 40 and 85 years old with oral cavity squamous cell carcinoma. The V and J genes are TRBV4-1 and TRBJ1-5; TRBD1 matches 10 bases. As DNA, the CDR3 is TGCGCCAGCAGCCTTGACAGGGGGCTTAGGAGGAATCAGCCCCAGCATTTT. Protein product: CASSLDRGLRRNQPQHF.